The present TCR beta chain was sequenced within a study of T cell responses to AZD1222 COVID-19 vaccine. The study's findings and limits: Dominant CD4 TCR responses targeted spike regions 160-218 and 743-854.

J lost 2 bases, V lost 5 bases, and 9 bases had no gene match. The CDR3 covers 17 residues. Germline CDR1 MDHEN, CDR2 SYDVKM. With regard to this clone: Antigen specificity is unknown.

Repertoires were generated with immunoSEQ multiplex PCR, while TCRdb's copy carries only in-frame clones and drops some. The sample shows approximately 160,000 clones, around 89% of them seen only once. The clonotype comes from an adult in good health. The chain recombines TRBV28 with TRBJ2-7, with 13 bases matching TRBD2. The specimen was peripheral blood, collected on day 0 of AZD1222 vaccination. The CDR3 nucleotides read TGTGCCAGCAGTAGGACTAGCGGGAGTGTCCCAGCCTACGAGCAGTACTTC. Protein sequence: CASSRTSGSVPAYEQYF. The full variable domain, its missing parts supplied by reference TRBV28 and TRBJ2-7, is DVKVTQSSRYLVKRTGEKVFLECVQDMDHENMFWYRQDPGLGLRLIYFSYDVKMKEKGDIPEGYSVSREKKERFSLILESASTNQTSMYLCASSRTSGSVPAYEQYFGPGTRLTVT.